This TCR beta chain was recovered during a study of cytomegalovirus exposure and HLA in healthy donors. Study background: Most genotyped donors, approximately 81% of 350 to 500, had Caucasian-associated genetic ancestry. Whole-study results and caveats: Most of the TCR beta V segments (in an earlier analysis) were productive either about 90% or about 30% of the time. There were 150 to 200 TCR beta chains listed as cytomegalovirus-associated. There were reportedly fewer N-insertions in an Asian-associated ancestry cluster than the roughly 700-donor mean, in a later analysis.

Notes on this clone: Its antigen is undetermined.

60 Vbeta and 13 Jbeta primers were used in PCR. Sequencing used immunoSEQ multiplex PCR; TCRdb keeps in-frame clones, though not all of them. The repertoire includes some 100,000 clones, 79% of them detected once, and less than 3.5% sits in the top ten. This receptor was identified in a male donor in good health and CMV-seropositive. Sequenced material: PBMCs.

CDR3 nucleotides: TGTGCCAGTAGTTCATCCGACAGGGGCTCCTACAATGAGCAGTTCTTC. Its protein product is CASSSSDRGSYNEQFF. The chain is built from TRBV19 and TRBJ2-1; 8 bases are a match to TRBD1. Germline CDR1 reads LNHDA; CDR2 reads SQIVND (reference sequence). V was clipped by 5 bases and J by 0 bases; unmatched bases: 6. This CDR3 is 16 amino acids long.